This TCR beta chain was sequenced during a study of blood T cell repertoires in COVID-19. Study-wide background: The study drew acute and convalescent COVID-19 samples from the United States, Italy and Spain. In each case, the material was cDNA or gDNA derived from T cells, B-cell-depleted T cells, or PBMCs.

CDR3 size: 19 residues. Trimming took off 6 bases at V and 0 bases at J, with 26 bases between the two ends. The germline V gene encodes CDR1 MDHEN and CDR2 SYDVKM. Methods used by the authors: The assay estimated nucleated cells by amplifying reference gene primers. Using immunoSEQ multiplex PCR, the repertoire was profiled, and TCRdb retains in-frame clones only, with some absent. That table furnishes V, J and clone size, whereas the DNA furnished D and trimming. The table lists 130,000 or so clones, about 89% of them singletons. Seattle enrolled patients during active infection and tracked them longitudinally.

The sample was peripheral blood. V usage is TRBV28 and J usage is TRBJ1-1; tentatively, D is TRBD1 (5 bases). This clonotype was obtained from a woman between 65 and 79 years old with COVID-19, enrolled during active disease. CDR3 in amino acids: CASSFPLGRQGLVNTEAFF. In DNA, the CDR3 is TGTGCCAGCAGCTTCCCGCTCGGCCGGCAGGGCCTTGTGAACACTGAAGCTTTCTTT. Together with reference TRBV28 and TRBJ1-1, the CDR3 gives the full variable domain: DVKVTQSSRYLVKRTGEKVFLECVQDMDHENMFWYRQDPGLGLRLIYFSYDVKMKEKGDIPEGYSVSREKKERFSLILESASTNQTSMYLCASSFPLGRQGLVNTEAFFGQGTRLTVV.